This T cell receptor beta chain is from a study of blood T cell repertoires in COVID-19. With V trimmed by 6 bases and J by 2 bases, 7 bases remained unmatched. This CDR3 comprises 15 residues. Germline CDR1 reads MDHEN; CDR2 reads SYDVKM. Per the original methods: Amplification with reference gene primers provided the estimates of nucleated cell counts. Sequencing used immunoSEQ multiplex PCR; TCRdb keeps in-frame clones, though not all of them. V and J calls and clone size are as listed in that table; D and trimming were resolved from the DNA. The profile covers some 150,000 clones, with 70% to 90% appearing a single time and more than 1% taken by the ten largest.

The sequence was obtained from a woman in her 30s with acute COVID-19. Sequenced: PBMCs or T cells enriched from blood (not recorded which). The rearrangement joins TRBV28 to TRBJ2-3, with 8 positions matching TRBD1. Written as DNA, the CDR3 is TGTGCCAGCAGCCTGACAGGGGACGCCACAGATACGCAGTATTTT. Amino acids: CASSLTGDATDTQYF. Variable domain in full (rest from reference TRBV28 and TRBJ2-3): DVKVTQSSRYLVKRTGEKVFLECVQDMDHENMFWYRQDPGLGLRLIYFSYDVKMKEKGDIPEGYSVSREKKERFSLILESASTNQTSMYLCASSLTGDATDTQYFGPGTRLTVL.